What follows are 20 T cell receptor beta chains derived from one specimen sequenced in a study of shared clonotypes between healthy human individuals. Method: immunoSEQ multiplex PCR; TCRdb's copy keeps in-frame clones and lacks some. Altogether some 500,000 clones are present, about 96% being singletons, with the ten largest covering 0.05% to 0.07%. Sequenced: naive CD4+ T cells sorted from blood. Subset: CD45RA+ positively selected. These TCRs come from a woman aged 30 to 39 in good health.

The chain couples TRBV5-4 to TRBJ2-7, with a tentative D call TRBD2 (6 bases). This CDR3 region has 14 residues. Germline V gives CDR1 SGHNT, CDR2 YYREEE (reference sequence). Trimming cost V 3 bases and J 3 bases, with 13 bases left between them. The CDR3 DNA reads TGTGCCAGCAGCTGGGGTTTTAGCGGCTACGAGCAGTACTTC. Residues: CASSWGFSGYEQYF.

This chain connects TRBV27 to TRBJ2-1; 9 nucleotides agree with TRBD2. Germline loops: CDR1 MNHEY, CDR2 SMNVEV (reference sequence). The V and J ends lost 6 bases and 9 bases, in that order; junction bases with no gene match: 24. The CDR3 extends over 19 amino acids. CDR3 bases: TGTGCCAGCAGCCCATCAGGGGGGATTAGCGGGAGCTCGGCTGCTGAGCAGTTCTTC. Its protein product is CASSPSGGISGSSAAEQFF.

The V gene is TRBV30, the J gene TRBJ1-2, with unresolved D. This CDR3 spans 14 amino acids. Per germline, CDR1 GTSNPN and CDR2 SVGIG (reference sequence). The V and J ends lost 0 bases and 4 bases respectively, with 12 bases between them. The CDR3 sequence is CAWSVDISGYGYTF. The CDR3 nucleotides read TGTGCCTGGAGTGTTGATATTTCGGGCTATGGCTACACCTTC.

The genes are TRBV28 and TRBJ2-7; D gene ambiguous. The CDR3 length is 14 residues. V lost 7 bases and J lost 1, with 14 bases in between. Germline loops: CDR1 MDHEN, CDR2 SYDVKM. The CDR3 region is CASTLNGESYEQYF. DNA for the CDR3: TGTGCCAGCACCTTGAACGGAGAGTCCTACGAGCAGTACTTC. The variable domain in full, with the rest retrieved from reference TRBV28 and TRBJ2-7, is DVKVTQSSRYLVKRTGEKVFLECVQDMDHENMFWYRQDPGLGLRLIYFSYDVKMKEKGDIPEGYSVSREKKERFSLILESASTNQTSMYLCASTLNGESYEQYFGPGTRLTVT.

The V call is TRBV7-8, the J call TRBJ1-4, with D possibly being TRBD1 (5 bases). Germline V CDR1 and CDR2: SGHVS, FQNEAQ. The CDR3 contains 15 residues. Trimming took off 0 bases at V and 8 bases at J, with 13 bases between the two ends. The CDR3 sequence is CASSLAGQGGEKLFF. DNA for the CDR3: TGTGCCAGCAGCTTAGCGGGGCAGGGAGGCGAAAAACTGTTTTTT.

The chain uses TRBV5-6 and TRBJ1-1; the D is unclear. The CDR3 loop spans 11 amino acids. V was pared by 0 bases and J by 6 bases, with 3 bases between. Per the germline V gene, CDR1 is SGHDT and CDR2 is YYEEEE. The CDR3 here is CASSLVSEAFF. The CDR3 nucleotides read TGTGCCAGCAGCTTGGTTTCTGAAGCTTTCTTT.

The CDR3, as DNA: TGTGCCAGCAGTGGGGGGAACAGCGATGGCTACACCTTC. Translated, it gives CASSGGNSDGYTF. This chain uses TRBV6-5 with TRBJ1-2, with D maybe TRBD1 (5 bases). This CDR3 comprises 13 residues. Between the trimmed V and J ends, which lost 5 bases and 6 bases, there was a span of 13 bases. The germline CDR1 and CDR2 sequences are MNHEY and SVGAGI.

This chain joins TRBV5-8 and TRBJ2-5; D gene ambiguous. The J call may not be correct, given that the DNA end is closer to TRBJ2-7. Germline loops: CDR1 SGHTS, CDR2 YDEGEE. The CDR3 spans 16 residues. The CDR3 spells CASSPLLKASSYEQYF. The CDR3 DNA sequence: TGTGCCAGCAGCCCCCTCTTGAAGGCGAGCTCCTACGAGCAGTACTTC.

The chain combines TRBV4-1 with TRBJ1-5; 8 nucleotides line up with TRBD1. The CDR3 consists of 14 residues. The trim removed 6 bases at V and 6 bases at J, leaving 7 bases unmatched. Germline V gene lookup returns CDR1 MGHRA and CDR2 YSYEKL. CDR3 in amino acids: CASRRQGLGQPQHF. The CDR3 nucleotides are TGCGCCAGCAGGCGACAGGGGTTAGGTCAGCCCCAGCATTTT.

The DNA of the CDR3 is TGTGCCAGCAGTTCGCCCGGAAGCACCGGGGAGCTGTTTTTT. It yields the protein CASSSPGSTGELFF. The chain couples TRBV28 to TRBJ2-2; no reliable D call. With 4 bases removed from V and 4 bases from J, the gap between germline ends came to 10 bases. There are 14 residues in the CDR3. Germline loops: CDR1 MDHEN, CDR2 SYDVKM.

The V gene is TRBV14, the J gene TRBJ1-1; D remains ambiguous. Trimming pared 4 bases from V and 2 bases from J, leaving 5 bases between. Germline assignment: CDR1 SGHDN and CDR2 FVKESK. CDR3 length equals 12 residues. DNA of the CDR3: TGTGCCAGCAGCCCCTACAACACTGAAGCTTTCTTT. This encodes CASSPYNTEAFF.

The rearrangement joins TRBV9 to TRBJ2-5; D possibly matches TRBD1 or TRBD2 (6 bases each). The germline gives CDR1 SGDLS, CDR2 YYNGEE. Trimming removed 0 bases at V and 5 bases at J, with 14 bases between. This CDR3 comprises 15 residues. The DNA for the CDR3 is TGTGCCAGCAGCGTAGCACGGGGGCCTGGGGAGACCCAGTACTTC. This encodes CASSVARGPGETQYF.

The chain recombines TRBV5-6 with TRBJ2-3, with 8 bases identical to TRBD2. J lost 2 bases, V lost 1 base, and 3 bases had no gene match. The V gene's germline CDR1 is SGHDT and CDR2 YYEEEE. The CDR3 contains 15 residues. For the CDR3, the DNA is TGTGCCAGCAGCTTGTTTAGCGGGAACACAGATACGCAGTATTTT. Translating it yields CASSLFSGNTDTQYF.

The rearrangement links TRBV27 to TRBJ1-4, with D maybe TRBD1 (5 bases). CDR3 size: 14 residues. Germline V CDR1 and CDR2: MNHEY, SMNVEV (reference sequence). CDR3 DNA sequence: TGTGCGGGCCCCCCGACAGCTTCTAATGAAAAACTGTTTTTT. Its protein product is CAGPPTASNEKLFF. Full variable domain (outside the CDR3, taken from reference TRBV27 and TRBJ1-4): EAQVTQNPRYLITVTGKKLTVTCSQNMNHEYMSWYRQDPGLGLRQIYYSMNVEVTDKGDVPEGYKVSRKEKRNFPLILESPSPNQTSLYFCAGPPTASNEKLFFGSGTQLSVL.

The chain combines TRBV6-5 with TRBJ2-1, with 11 bases lining up with TRBD2. The CDR3 extends over 14 amino acids. The ends lost 2 bases at V and 10 bases at J; junction bases unmatched: 4. Germline V gene data show CDR1 as MNHEY and CDR2 as SVGAGI. CDR3 protein: CASSYASGRREQFF. CDR3 nucleotide sequence: TGTGCCAGCAGTTACGCTAGCGGGAGGAGGGAGCAGTTCTTC.

The genes are TRBV7-7 and TRBJ2-3; weak D call: TRBD2 (6 bases). The V end lost 5 bases, the J end lost 1 base, and 22 bases lay between the germline ends. The CDR3 is 18 residues long. Germline V gene sequence: CDR1 SSHAT, CDR2 FNYEAQ (reference sequence). DNA for the CDR3: TGTGCCAGCAGCCCGGGCCTGGTTGGGGCTAGCGGCACAGATACGCAGTATTTT. This codes for CASSPGLVGASGTDTQYF. The full variable domain, in which reference TRBV7-7 and TRBJ2-3 provide the parts outside the CDR3, is GAGVSQSPRYKVTKRGQDVTLRCDPISSHATLYWYQQALGQGPEFLTYFNYEAQPDKSGLPSDRFSAERPEGSISTLTIQRTEQRDSAMYRCASSPGLVGASGTDTQYFGPGTRLTVL.

J is TRBJ2-7 and V is TRBV7-3, with D perhaps TRBD2 (5 bases). With 0 bases removed from V and 0 bases from J, the gap between germline ends came to 9 bases. CDR1 and CDR2 (germline): SGHTA, FQGTGA. CDR3 length: 15 amino acids. As DNA, the CDR3 is TGTGCCAGCAGCTTAACTAGCGAGAGCTCCTACGAGCAGTACTTC. Its translation: CASSLTSESSYEQYF. Looking up the rest from reference TRBV7-3 and TRBJ2-7 gives the full variable domain: GAGVSQTPSNKVTEKGKYVELRCDPISGHTALYWYRQSLGQGPEFLIYFQGTGAADDSGLPNDRFFAVRPEGSVSTLKIQRTERGDSAVYLCASSLTSESSYEQYFGPGTRLTVT.

The chain couples TRBV21-1 to TRBJ2-7; TRBD1 is the table's D call and was not checked against the DNA. TRBV21-1 is a pseudogene locus. The CDR3 consists of 14 residues. The CDR3 region has the DNA TGTGCCAGAACAGGACAGGGCCATGCCTACGAGCAGTACTTC. Amino acid sequence: CARTGQGHAYEQYF.

The chain joins TRBV2 to TRBJ2-5; D might be TRBD2 (5 bases). This CDR3 spans 14 amino acids. V gave up 8 bases and J gave up 1 base, with 14 bases separating them. CDR1 is SNHLY, CDR2 FYNNEI, per germline. For the CDR3, the DNA is TGTGCCAGCGGAGGAGGCAGACCCCAAGAGACCCAGTACTTC. It translates to CASGGGRPQETQYF.

This clone showed up just a few times. V is TRBV6-5 and J is TRBJ1-2; D is undetermined. This CDR3 contains 13 residues. Per germline, CDR1 MNHEY and CDR2 SVGAGI. Trimming took off 6 bases at V and 5 bases at J, with 13 bases between the two ends. CDR3 sequence reads: CASRGSSEYGYTF. CDR3 nucleotide sequence: TGTGCCAGCAGGGGATCCTCAGAATATGGCTACACCTTC.